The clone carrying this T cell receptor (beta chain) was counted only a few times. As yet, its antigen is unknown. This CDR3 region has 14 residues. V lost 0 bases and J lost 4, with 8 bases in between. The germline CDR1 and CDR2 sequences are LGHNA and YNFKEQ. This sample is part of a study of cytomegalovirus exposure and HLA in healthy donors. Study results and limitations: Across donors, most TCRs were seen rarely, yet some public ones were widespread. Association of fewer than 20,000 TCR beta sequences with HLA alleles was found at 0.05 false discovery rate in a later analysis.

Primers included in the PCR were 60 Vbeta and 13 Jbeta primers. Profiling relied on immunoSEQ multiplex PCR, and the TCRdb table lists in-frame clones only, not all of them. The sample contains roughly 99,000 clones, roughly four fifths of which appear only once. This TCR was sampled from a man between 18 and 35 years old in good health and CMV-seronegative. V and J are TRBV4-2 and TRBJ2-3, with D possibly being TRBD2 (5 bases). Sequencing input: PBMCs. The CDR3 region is CASSQELEADTQYF. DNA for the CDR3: TGTGCCAGCAGCCAAGAACTAGAGGCAGATACGCAGTATTTT.